This is a list of T cell receptor beta chains from one sample in a study of read filtering for tumor transcriptome and immune sequencing. Using its own MiXCR run on the reads, TCRdb lists one record per CDR3 protein. The sample comprises about 130,000 distinct CDR3 sequences, about an eighth of which are singletons, and more than 9.5% rests with the top ten. The sample taken for sequencing was a population of CD138-negative cells sorted from bone marrow. These receptors originate from a donor at least 40 years old with multiple myeloma. Each CDR3 is given with its conserved first and last residue. The D gene is left open where the match is weak. A clone size is listed for some rows: how often the clone was seen (once, few, many), or a class if it is expanded.

size: once; D: TRBD2; V: TRBV7-3; J: TRBJ2-3; CDR3: CASSQTSGKHTQYF; DNA: TGTGCCAGCAGCCAGACTAGCGGGAAGCATACGCAGTATTTT
size: NA; D: TRBD1; V: TRBV20-1; J: TRBJ2-5; CDR3: CSARDRGETQYF; DNA: TGCAGTGCTCGGGACAGGGGAGAGACCCAGTACTTC
size: many; D: TRBD1; V: TRBV9; J: TRBJ2-5; CDR3: CASSVGTGLYQETQYF; DNA: TGTGCCAGCAGCGTAGGGACAGGGTTGTACCAAGAGACCCAGTACTTC
size: many; D: TRBD2; V: TRBV20-1; J: TRBJ2-1; CDR3: CSARAWEREFSNEQFF; DNA: TGCAGTGCTAGAGCGTGGGAGCGGGAGTTCTCCAATGAGCAGTTCTTC
size: many; D: NA; V: TRBV20-1; J: TRBJ2-3; CDR3: CSAKKAGASGDTQYF; DNA: TGCAGTGCCAAGAAAGCAGGGGCATCTGGGGATACGCAGTATTTC
size: many; D: TRBD1; V: TRBV11-2; J: TRBJ2-5; CDR3: CASSATGTGWEETQYF; DNA: TGTGCCAGCAGCGCCACCGGGACAGGGTGGGAAGAGACCCAGTACTTC
size: many; D: NA; V: TRBV28; J: TRBJ2-1; CDR3: CAATTGNNEQFF; DNA: TGTGCCGCTACCACAGGGAACAATGAGCAGTTCTTC
size: many; D: NA; V: TRBV25-1; J: TRBJ2-7; CDR3: CASSGGGRGYEQYF; DNA: TGTGCCAGCAGTGGTGGAGGGAGAGGCTACGAGCAGTACTTC
size: many; D: NA; V: TRBV20-1; J: TRBJ1-1; CDR3: CSASGGGNTEAFF; DNA: TGCAGTGCTTCCGGGGGAGGGAACACTGAAGCTTTCTTT
size: many; D: TRBD2; V: TRBV7-9; J: TRBJ2-1; CDR3: CASSRGLAGGYNEQFF; DNA: TGTGCCAGCAGCCGGGGACTAGCGGGGGGTTACAATGAGCAGTTCTTC
size: few; D: NA; V: TRBV18; J: TRBJ1-4; CDR3: CASSPTGTPGEKLFF; DNA: TGTGCCAGCTCACCAACCGGGACACCAGGGGAAAAACTGTTTTTT
size: many; D: NA; V: TRBV20-1; J: TRBJ2-5; CDR3: CSVNPEETQYF; DNA: TGCAGCGTAAACCCGGAGGAGACCCAGTACTTC
size: many; D: NA; V: TRBV7-9; J: TRBJ1-4; CDR3: CASSPTGTTNEKLFF; DNA: TGTGCCAGCAGCCCCACCGGGACGACTAATGAAAAACTGTTTTTT
size: many; D: NA; V: TRBV20-1; J: TRBJ2-5; CDR3: CSARENSRGTQYF; DNA: TGCAGTGCTAGAGAGAACTCGCGGGGGACCCAGTACTTC
size: many; D: NA; V: TRBV30; J: TRBJ2-1; CDR3: CAWSVNNEQFF; DNA: TGTGCCTGGAGTGTTAACAATGAGCAGTTCTTC
size: NA; D: TRBD2; V: TRBV6-5; J: TRBJ2-5; CDR3: CASSYSASGGRVGETQYF; DNA: TGTGCCAGCAGTTACTCGGCTAGCGGGGGACGGGTAGGCGAGACCCAGTACTTC
size: many; D: NA; V: TRBV3-1; J: TRBJ1-5; CDR3: CASSRARGNQPQHF; DNA: TGTGCCAGCAGCCGCGCGAGAGGTAATCAGCCCCAGCATTTT
size: few; D: NA; V: TRBV18; J: TRBJ1-1; CDR3: CASSPRGQTNTEAFF; DNA: TGTGCCAGCTCACCCCGAGGACAGACGAACACTGAAGCTTTCTTT
size: many; D: NA; V: TRBV4-2; J: TRBJ2-1; CDR3: CASSQEGQGIYNEQFF; DNA: TGTGCCAGCAGCCAAGAGGGGCAGGGGATCTACAATGAGCAGTTCTTC
size: many; D: TRBD1; V: TRBV9; J: TRBJ2-7; CDR3: CASADPGTGGSYEQYF; DNA: TGTGCCAGCGCAGATCCCGGGACAGGAGGTTCCTACGAGCAGTACTTC
size: many; D: NA; V: TRBV12-3/TRBV12-4; J: TRBJ2-7; CDR3: CASSPHPAVEQYF; DNA: TGTGCCAGCAGTCCGCACCCGGCCGTCGAGCAGTACTTC
size: many; D: NA; V: TRBV30; J: TRBJ2-1; CDR3: CAYQAGTSYNEQFF; DNA: TGTGCCTACCAAGCCGGGACCAGTTACAATGAGCAGTTCTTC
size: many; D: NA; V: TRBV18; J: TRBJ2-6; CDR3: CASSPDRRDVLTF; DNA: TGTGCCAGCTCACCAGATCGGCGGGACGTCCTGACTTTC
size: NA; D: TRBD2; V: TRBV10-3; J: TRBJ2-2; CDR3: CAISDGGLAGITGELFF; DNA: TGTGCCATCAGTGACGGCGGACTAGCGGGAATCACCGGGGAGCTGTTTTTT
size: many; D: NA; V: TRBV19; J: TRBJ2-2; CDR3: CASREESNTGELFF; DNA: TGTGCCAGTAGAGAGGAGAGCAACACCGGGGAGCTGTTTTTT
size: few; D: NA; V: TRBV3-1; J: TRBJ2-5; CDR3: CASSHEGTGRWETQYF; DNA: TGTGCCAGCAGCCATGAAGGGACGGGGCGATGGGAGACCCAGTACTTC
size: few; D: TRBD2; V: TRBV15; J: TRBJ2-7; CDR3: CATSRDQAGDLEQYF; DNA: TGTGCCACCAGCAGAGATCAAGCGGGGGACTTGGAGCAGTACTTC
size: many; D: TRBD1; V: TRBV6-5; J: TRBJ1-1; CDR3: CASKLSGQAMMNTEAFF; DNA: TGTGCCAGCAAACTTTCTGGACAGGCTATGATGAACACTGAAGCTTTCTTT
size: many; D: NA; V: TRBV5-1; J: TRBJ1-5; CDR3: CASSLVPDNQPQHF; DNA: TGCGCCAGCAGCTTGGTGCCGGACAATCAGCCCCAGCATTTT
size: NA; D: NA; V: TRBV10-3; J: TRBJ2-3; CDR3: CAIATPPGEDTQYF; DNA: TGTGCCATCGCCACTCCTCCAGGGGAAGATACGCAGTATTTT
size: many; D: NA; V: TRBV28; J: TRBJ2-3; CDR3: CASSFRTDTQYF; DNA: TGTGCCAGCAGTTTTCGGACAGATACGCAGTATTTT
size: many; D: NA; V: TRBV12-5; J: TRBJ2-2; CDR3: CASGLENTGELFF; DNA: TGTGCTAGTGGTCTAGAGAACACCGGGGAGCTGTTTTTT
size: many; D: NA; V: TRBV3-1; J: TRBJ2-1; CDR3: CASSQGWGNEQFF; DNA: TGTGCCAGCAGCCAAGGATGGGGGAATGAGCAGTTCTTC
size: many; D: TRBD1; V: TRBV20-1; J: TRBJ2-5; CDR3: CSAGQGTQETQYF; DNA: TGCAGTGCCGGACAGGGAACTCAAGAGACCCAGTACTTC
size: many; D: NA; V: TRBV15; J: TRBJ2-3; CDR3: CATSSRQWLGDTQYF; DNA: TGTGCCACCAGCAGCCGACAGTGGCTGGGAGATACGCAGTATTTT
size: once; D: TRBD1; V: TRBV6-2/TRBV6-3; J: TRBJ1-5; CDR3: CASSRPSGTGLMRNQPQHF; DNA: TGTGCCAGCAGTCGGCCCTCCGGGACAGGGTTAATGCGCAATCAGCCCCAGCATTTT
size: many; D: NA; V: TRBV6-6; J: TRBJ1-1; CDR3: CASSPVGNTEAFF; DNA: TGTGCCAGCAGCCCCGTGGGTAACACTGAAGCTTTCTTT
size: many; D: TRBD2; V: TRBV28; J: TRBJ2-1; CDR3: CASSRSGGTHEQFF; DNA: TGTGCCAGCAGTAGGTCGGGAGGGACCCATGAGCAGTTCTTC
size: many; D: TRBD1; V: TRBV5-1; J: TRBJ2-5; CDR3: CASSFGQAVETQYF; DNA: TGCGCCAGCAGCTTCGGACAGGCGGTAGAGACCCAGTACTTC
size: many; D: NA; V: TRBV10-3; J: TRBJ1-2; CDR3: CAIRGSGGHGYGYTF; DNA: TGTGCCATCAGGGGGTCGGGGGGGCACGGCTATGGCTACACCTTC
size: NA; D: TRBD1; V: TRBV6-6; J: TRBJ2-3; CDR3: CASSTRDRAADTQYF; DNA: TGTGCCAGCAGTACCCGGGACAGGGCCGCAGATACGCAGTATTTT
size: many; D: NA; V: TRBV28; J: TRBJ2-3; CDR3: CASSFGGSGGSTQYF; DNA: TGTGCCAGCAGTTTCGGCGGGTCCGGGGGTTCTACGCAGTATTTT
size: few; D: TRBD2; V: TRBV20-1; J: TRBJ2-2; CDR3: CSARTSSVGELFF; DNA: TGCAGTGCTAGGACTAGCTCGGTCGGGGAGCTGTTTTTT
size: many; D: NA; V: TRBV28; J: TRBJ2-7; CDR3: CASSLGPSYEQYF; DNA: TGTGCCAGCAGTTTAGGGCCCTCCTACGAGCAGTACTTC
size: many; D: NA; V: TRBV19; J: TRBJ1-5; CDR3: CASSSRDGSIQPQHF; DNA: TGTGCCAGTAGTTCCCGGGACGGGTCTATTCAGCCCCAGCATTTT
size: many; D: NA; V: TRBV29-1; J: TRBJ1-1; CDR3: CSVVWGANTEAFF; DNA: TGCAGCGTAGTTTGGGGCGCGAACACTGAAGCTTTCTTT